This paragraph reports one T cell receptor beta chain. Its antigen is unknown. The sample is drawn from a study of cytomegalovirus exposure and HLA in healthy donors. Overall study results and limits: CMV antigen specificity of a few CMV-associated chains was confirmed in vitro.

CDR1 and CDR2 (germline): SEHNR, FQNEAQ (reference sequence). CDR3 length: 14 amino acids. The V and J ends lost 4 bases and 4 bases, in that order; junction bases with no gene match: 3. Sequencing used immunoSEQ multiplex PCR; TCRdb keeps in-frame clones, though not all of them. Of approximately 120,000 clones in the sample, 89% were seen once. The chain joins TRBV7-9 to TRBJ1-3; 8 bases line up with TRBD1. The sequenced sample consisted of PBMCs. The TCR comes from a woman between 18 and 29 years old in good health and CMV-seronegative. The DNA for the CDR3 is TGTGCCAGCAGCTCTGCAGGGGGCGGAAACACCATATATTTT. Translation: CASSSAGGGNTIYF.